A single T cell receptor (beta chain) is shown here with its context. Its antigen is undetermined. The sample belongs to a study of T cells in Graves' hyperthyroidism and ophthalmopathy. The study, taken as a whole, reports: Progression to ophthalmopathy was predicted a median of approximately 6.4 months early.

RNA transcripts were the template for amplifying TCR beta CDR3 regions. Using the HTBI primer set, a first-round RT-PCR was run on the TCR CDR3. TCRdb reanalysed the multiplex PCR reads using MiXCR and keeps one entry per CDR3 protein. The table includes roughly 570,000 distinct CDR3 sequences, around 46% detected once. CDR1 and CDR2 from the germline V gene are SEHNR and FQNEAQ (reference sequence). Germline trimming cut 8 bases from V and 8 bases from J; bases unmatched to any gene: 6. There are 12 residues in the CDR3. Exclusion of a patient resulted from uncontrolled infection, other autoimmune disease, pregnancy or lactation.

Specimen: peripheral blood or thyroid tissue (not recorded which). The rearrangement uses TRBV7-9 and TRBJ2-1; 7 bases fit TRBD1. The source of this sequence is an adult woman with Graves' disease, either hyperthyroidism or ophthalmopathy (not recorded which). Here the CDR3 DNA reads TGTGCCAGCTCGAGACAGGGCGATGAGCAGTTCTTC. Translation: CASSRQGDEQFF.